The 28 T cell receptor beta chains in this list originate from one sample, sequenced in a study of Graves' ophthalmopathy and Graves' hyperthyroidism. For repertoire sequencing, the TCR beta CDR3 regions were amplified from RNA transcripts. The authors performed first-round RT-PCR with HTBI primers and then a second-round multiplex PCR. TCRdb redid the calling of the multiplex PCR reads with MiXCR, one entry per CDR3 protein. The data contain 230,000 or so distinct CDR3 sequences, around 50% of them singletons. The sequencing sample was made of peripheral blood. The receptors were gathered from an adult man with Graves' ophthalmopathy.

This clonotype was detected only a few times. This chain connects TRBV7-2 to TRBJ1-6; no reliable D call. Germline CDR1 reads SGHTA; CDR2 reads FQGNSA. The CDR3 covers 12 residues. The ends were cut back, 3 bases at V and 14 bases at J, with 11 bases in the middle. CDR3 nucleotides: TGTGCCAGCAGCTTTCTGGGATCTGCCCTCCACTTT. Its protein is CASSFLGSALHF.

This clonotype was counted only a few times. CDR3 in DNA: TGTGCCAGCAGCTTAGAGGCAGAAGGCGGGGAGCTGTTTTTT. This translates into CASSLEAEGGELFF. The chain recombines TRBV7-6 with TRBJ2-2; D remains ambiguous. The CDR3 is made up of 14 amino acids. The germline V and J ends were trimmed by 1 base and 7 bases, with 10 bases remaining between them. The germline V gene encodes CDR1 SGHVS and CDR2 FNYEAQ.

The CDR3 loop is CASSLGSGGARTGELFF. CDR3 bases: TGTGCCAGCAGTTTGGGTAGCGGGGGGGCACGCACCGGGGAGCTGTTTTTT. V is TRBV12-3 or TRBV12-4 and J is TRBJ2-2; 11 nucleotides align to TRBD2. The ends lost 3 bases at V and 4 bases at J; junction bases unmatched: 7. The CDR3 contains 17 residues.

The chain couples TRBV7-9 to TRBJ1-4, with D perhaps TRBD1 (5 bases). This CDR3 comprises 15 residues. Germline-derived CDR1 and CDR2 are SEHNR and FQNEAQ (reference sequence). Trimming removed 3 bases at V and 5 bases at J, with 13 bases between. Here the CDR3 reads CASSLGTGDNEKLFF. DNA for the CDR3: TGTGCCAGCAGCTTGGGTACAGGAGACAATGAAAAACTGTTTTTT. Complete variable domain (other parts from reference TRBV7-9 and TRBJ1-4): DTGVSQNPRHKITKRGQNVTFRCDPISEHNRLYWYRQTLGQGPEFLTYFQNEAQLEKSRLLSDRFSAERPKGSFSTLEIQRTEQGDSAMYLCASSLGTGDNEKLFFGSGTQLSVL.

V is TRBV10-3 and J is TRBJ2-7; 11 nucleotides match TRBD2. Looked up from germline, CDR1 is ENHRY and CDR2 is SYGVKD. The CDR3 is made up of 15 amino acids. With 10 bases clipped from V and 9 bases from J, the junction kept 17 bases outside the gene matches. CDR3 sequence (DNA): TGTGCCAGCAGCCCTGCCCCTAGCGGGGGGCAGGCGCAGTACTTC. It is translated as CASSPAPSGGQAQYF.

In this sample, this clonotype turned up once. Mismatch with germline at one junction end may stem from a read error. The chain's CDR3 is CASSAPLGSQNQETQYF. CDR3 in DNA: TGTGCCAGCAGCGCACCACTCGGGTCACAGAACCAAGAGACCCAGTACTTC. The chain carries TRBV10-2 and TRBJ2-5; D is ambiguous. Germline assignment: CDR1 WSHSY and CDR2 SAAADI. The CDR3 sequence is 17 residues long.

V usage is TRBV15 and J usage is TRBJ2-5; 7 positions agree with TRBD1. This CDR3 is 19 amino acids long. Germline CDR1 is LNHNV and CDR2 is YYDKDF (reference sequence). The CDR3 nucleotides read TGTGCTAGTGGTTTGGTACGTGAGGGGACAGACAAGAACCAAGAGACCCAGTACTTC. The encoded protein is CASGLVREGTDKNQETQYF.

Here the CDR3 DNA reads TGCAGTGCTAGAGATTTGGGACAGAACACTGAAGCTTTCTTT. This gives the protein CSARDLGQNTEAFF. This chain links TRBV20-1 with TRBJ1-1; D is possibly TRBD1 (6 bases). CDR1 DFQATT and CDR2 SNEGSKA come from the germline V gene (reference sequence). The CDR3 is made up of 14 amino acids. The V and J ends lost 0 bases and 1 base respectively, with 9 bases between them.

In its sample, this clonotype was seen a few times. The chain links TRBV5-1 to TRBJ1-2; 7 bases map to TRBD1. Germline CDR1 reads SGHRS; CDR2 reads YFSETQ. Trimming removed 1 base from V and 4 bases from J; junction bases left unmatched: 4. This CDR3 is built from 14 residues. Written as DNA, the CDR3 is TGCGCCAGCAGCTTGACCGGGACAGCCTATGGCTACACCTTC. This translates into CASSLTGTAYGYTF.

The genes are TRBV2 and TRBJ1-1; D remains ambiguous. The CDR3 is 14 amino acids. Germline assignment: CDR1 SNHLY and CDR2 FYNNEI. V was pared by 5 bases and J by 5 bases, with 15 bases between. CDR3 residues: CASSPLGRRTEAFF. The CDR3 nucleotides are TGTGCCAGCAGTCCCCTGGGCAGGAGGACTGAAGCTTTCTTT.

The chain carries TRBV28 and TRBJ2-7; D is perhaps TRBD2 (6 bases). Germline assignment: CDR1 MDHEN and CDR2 SYDVKM. Trimming removed 1 base from V and 0 bases from J, with 7 bases in between. The CDR3 consists of 14 residues. The CDR3 here is CASSLYGGSYEQYF. The DNA of the CDR3 is TGTGCCAGCAGTTTATACGGGGGCTCCTACGAGCAGTACTTC.

The CDR3 region has the DNA TGTGCCAGCAGCAGAGGGCGGCAGGATGGCTACACCTTC. Its protein product is CASSRGRQDGYTF. The chain joins TRBV2 to TRBJ1-2; no clear D gene. V was trimmed by 6 bases and J by 6 bases, leaving 14 bases between them. This CDR3 spans 13 amino acids. Germline CDR1 SNHLY, CDR2 FYNNEI.

This clonotype showed up just a few times. This sequence joins TRBV6-6 and TRBJ2-7, with D possibly being TRBD2 (6 bases). The CDR3 is 16 residues long. Germline-derived CDR1 and CDR2 are MNHNY and SVGAGI (reference sequence). Trimming removed 0 bases at V and 2 bases at J, with 14 bases between. The CDR3: CASSYSWGVAPYEQYF. DNA for the CDR3: TGTGCCAGCAGTTACTCGTGGGGGGTTGCCCCCTACGAGCAGTACTTC.

This clonotype was seen more than once but under ten times. The rearrangement uses TRBV20-1 and TRBJ2-7; D might be TRBD1 (6 bases). This CDR3 is built from 14 residues. Germline CDR1 and CDR2: DFQATT and SNEGSKA (reference sequence). With 4 bases removed from V and 7 bases from J, the gap between germline ends came to 20 bases. The CDR3 sequence is CSATSRQESLEQYF. CDR3 bases: TGCAGTGCTACCTCCCGACAGGAATCTTTGGAGCAGTACTTC.

The genes are TRBV27 and TRBJ2-2; TRBD1 agrees at 7 bases. Unmatched junction bases numbered 8, after V lost 6 bases and J lost 7 bases. This CDR3 contains 14 residues. Per the germline V gene, CDR1 is MNHEY and CDR2 is SMNVEV (reference sequence). CDR3 sequence reads: CASRPGTALGELFF. CDR3 coding DNA: TGTGCCAGCAGACCCGGGACAGCCCTCGGGGAGCTGTTTTTT.

The rearrangement links TRBV28 to TRBJ1-6; 7 positions match TRBD1. This CDR3 comprises 14 residues. The J segment lost 6 bases and the V segment lost 3 bases, leaving 2 bases of the junction unmatched. Germline lookup yields CDR1 MDHEN and CDR2 SYDVKM. CDR3 nucleotide sequence: TGTGCCAGCAGTTTGACAGGGACTAATTCACCCCTCCACTTT. Translating gives CASSLTGTNSPLHF.

The genes are TRBV19 and TRBJ1-1; D is unclear. V was cut by 1 base and J by 0 bases, with 12 bases left in between. The CDR3 runs to 16 residues. Germline V lookup: CDR1 LNHDA, CDR2 SQIVND (reference sequence). CDR3 DNA: TGTGCCAGTAGTATAGTGCATGCAGGCCTGAACACTGAAGCTTTCTTT. Its translation is CASSIVHAGLNTEAFF.

The chain joins TRBV20-1 to TRBJ1-5, with 8 bases aligning to TRBD1. Germline-derived CDR1 and CDR2 are DFQATT and SNEGSKA (reference sequence). V gave up 1 base and J gave up 5 bases; unmatched junction bases: 4. The CDR3 is 14 residues long. Here the CDR3 DNA reads TGCAGTGCTAGAGGACAGGGGTTTTATCAGCCCCAGCATTTT. Protein: CSARGQGFYQPQHF.

This clonotype has only a few counts. The junction shows a germline mismatch at one end, possibly a read error. This rearrangement joins TRBV7-3 to TRBJ1-2; maybe TRBD1 (6 bases). This CDR3 comprises 18 residues. The germline V gene encodes CDR1 SGHTA and CDR2 FQGTGA. This CDR3 is CASSQGSAGRRGGDGYTF. CDR3 nucleotides: TGCGCCAGCAGCCAAGGGTCCGCAGGCCGAAGGGGGGGGGATGGCTACACCTTC. The full variable domain, completed using reference TRBV7-3 and TRBJ1-2, is GAGVSQTPSNKVTEKGKYVELRCDPISGHTALYWYRQSLGQGPEFLIYFQGTGAADDSGLPNDRFFAVRPEGSVSTLKIQRTERGDSAVYLCASSQGSAGRRGGDGYTFGSGTRLTVV.

This clonotype has just a few counts. The chain joins TRBV11-2 to TRBJ2-7, with 14 bases aligning to TRBD2. Trimming at V came to 5 bases and at J to 7 bases, leaving 7 bases not matched to a gene. CDR3 length equals 15 residues. The germline CDR1 and CDR2 sequences are SGHAT and FQNNGV. CDR3 region: CASSKTSGGAREQYF. The CDR3 DNA follows: TGTGCCAGCAGCAAGACTAGCGGGGGGGCTCGGGAGCAGTACTTC.

This clonotype has more than one count but fewer than ten. The genes are TRBV7-2 and TRBJ2-2; TRBD1 might be the D (5 bases). CDR1 and CDR2 from the germline V gene are SGHTA and FQGNSA. Between the trimmed V and J ends, which lost 5 bases and 8 bases, there was a span of 18 bases. CDR3 length equals 15 residues. The chain's CDR3 is CASSLARVSGGELFF. The CDR3 DNA reads TGTGCCAGCAGCCTTGCCAGGGTGTCTGGTGGGGAGCTGTTTTTT.

The chain is built from TRBV7-2 and TRBJ1-6; no firm D call. The V gene's germline CDR1 is SGHTA and CDR2 FQGNSA. The CDR3 consists of 13 residues. The V end was cut by 10 bases, the J end by 6 bases, with 13 bases between. The CDR3 protein is CAIATTGNSPLHF. The CDR3 DNA reads as TGTGCCATAGCCACCACCGGTAATTCACCCCTCCACTTT. The full variable domain, completed using reference TRBV7-2 and TRBJ1-6, is GAGVSQSPSNKVTEKGKDVELRCDPISGHTALYWYRQSLGQGLEFLIYFQGNSAPDKSGLPSDRFSAERTGGSVSTLTIQRTQQEDSAVYLCAIATTGNSPLHFGNGTRLTVT.

The rearrangement links TRBV2 to TRBJ1-5; the match to TRBD1 covers 8 bases. The CDR3 is 15 residues long. CDR1 and CDR2 from the germline V gene are SNHLY and FYNNEI. Trimming took 6 bases from V and 2 from J; bases not matched to a gene: 6. The CDR3 coding sequence is TGTGCCAGCAGGGCGGACAGGGCGGGCAATCAGCCCCAGCATTTT. It codes for CASRADRAGNQPQHF. Using reference TRBV2 and TRBJ1-5 for the parts outside the CDR3, the full variable domain is EPEVTQTPSHQVTQMGQEVILRCVPISNHLYFYWYRQILGQKVEFLVSFYNNEISEKSEIFDDQFSVERPDGSNFTLKIRSTKLEDSAMYFCASRADRAGNQPQHFGDGTRLSIL.

In this sample, this clonotype turned up a few times. The DNA for the CDR3 is TGTGCCAGCACCCAAAACCGGCACGGAGAGACCCAGTACTTC. As protein: CASTQNRHGETQYF. The V call is TRBV2, the J call TRBJ2-5; D unresolved. The CDR3 consists of 14 residues. Germline loops: CDR1 SNHLY, CDR2 FYNNEI. V lost 7 bases to trimming and J lost 4 bases, with 16 bases between them.

The chain recombines TRBV12-3 or TRBV12-4 with TRBJ1-2; D unresolved. The CDR3 sequence is 14 residues long. CDR3 DNA: TGTGCTAGTGTCGCCGGGCTAGCTAACTATGGCTACACCTTC. It translates to CASVAGLANYGYTF.

The chain uses TRBV12-3 or TRBV12-4 and TRBJ1-1; D unclear. This CDR3 spans 12 amino acids. Trimming cost V 6 bases and J 3 bases, with 8 bases left between them. CDR3 nucleotides: TGTGCCAGCAGCCACCGGGACACTGAAGCTTTCTTT. Residues: CASSHRDTEAFF.

Ten or more counts support this clonotype. The chain combines TRBV10-3 with TRBJ1-1; D is perhaps TRBD1 (6 bases). V was clipped by 2 bases and J by 3 bases, with 10 bases between them. CDR3 size: 14 residues. The germline gives CDR1 ENHRY, CDR2 SYGVKD. The CDR3 sequence: CAISEGRGDTEAFF. In nucleotides, the CDR3 is TGTGCCATCAGTGAGGGCAGGGGCGACACTGAAGCTTTCTTT.

The CDR3 here is CATSDLTSGKSTGELFF. Written as DNA, the CDR3 is TGTGCCACCAGTGACTTGACTAGCGGGAAAAGCACCGGGGAGCTGTTTTTT. The chain couples TRBV24-1 to TRBJ2-2; 11 bases match TRBD2. The trim removed 4 bases at V and 4 bases at J, leaving 7 bases unmatched. Germline V CDR1 and CDR2: KGHDR, SFDVKD. The CDR3 is 17 residues long.